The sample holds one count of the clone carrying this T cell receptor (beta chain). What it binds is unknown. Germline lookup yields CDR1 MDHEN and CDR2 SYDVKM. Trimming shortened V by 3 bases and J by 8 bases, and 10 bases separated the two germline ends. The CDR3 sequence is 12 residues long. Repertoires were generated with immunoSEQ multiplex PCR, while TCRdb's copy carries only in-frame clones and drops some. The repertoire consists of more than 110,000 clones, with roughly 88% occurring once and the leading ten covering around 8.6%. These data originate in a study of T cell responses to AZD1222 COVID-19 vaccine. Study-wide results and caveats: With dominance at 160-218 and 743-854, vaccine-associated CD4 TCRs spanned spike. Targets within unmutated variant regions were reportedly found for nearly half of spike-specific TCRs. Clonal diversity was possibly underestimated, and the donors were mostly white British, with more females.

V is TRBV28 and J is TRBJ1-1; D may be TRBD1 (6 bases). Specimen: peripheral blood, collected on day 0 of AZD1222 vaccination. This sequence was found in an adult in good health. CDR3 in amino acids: CASSFFDREAFF. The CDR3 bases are TGTGCCAGCAGTTTTTTCGACAGGGAAGCTTTCTTT.